This TCR beta chain was captured in a study of shared clonotypes between healthy human individuals. Overall study results and limits: The small donor group covered limited genetic and exposure diversity. It was expected that sequencing depth would affect clonotype sharing among donors.

Study donors comprised healthy, HIV-negative adults devoid of recent acute infection or vaccination. Notes on this clone: No antigen is known for it.

Libraries were prepared by immunoSEQ multiplex PCR; TCRdb keeps only in-frame clonotypes and omits some of them. The sample records some 300,000 clones, around 70% being singletons. This receptor was obtained from a man aged 25 to 45 in good health. Material: memory CD4+ T cells sorted from blood. The subset was: CD45RA-negative fraction.

CDR3 sequence: CASSLPQFRPGNTIYF. CDR3 bases: TGTGCCAGCAGCTTACCTCAGTTTCGGCCTGGAAACACCATATATTTT. This chain joins TRBV7-8 and TRBJ1-3; D unresolved. The germline V gene has CDR1 SGHVS and CDR2 FQNEAQ. The CDR3 sequence is 16 residues long. With 2 bases removed from V and 2 bases from J, the gap between germline ends came to 13 bases.